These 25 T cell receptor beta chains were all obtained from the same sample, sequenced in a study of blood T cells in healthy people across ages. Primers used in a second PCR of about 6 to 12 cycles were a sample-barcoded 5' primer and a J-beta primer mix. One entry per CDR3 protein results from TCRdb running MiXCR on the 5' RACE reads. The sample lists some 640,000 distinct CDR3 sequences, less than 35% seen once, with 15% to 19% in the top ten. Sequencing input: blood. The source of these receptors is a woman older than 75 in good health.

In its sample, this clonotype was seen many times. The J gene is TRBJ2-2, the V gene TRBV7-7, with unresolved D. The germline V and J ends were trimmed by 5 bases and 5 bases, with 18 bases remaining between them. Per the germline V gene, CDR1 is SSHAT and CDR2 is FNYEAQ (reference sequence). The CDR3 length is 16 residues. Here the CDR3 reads CASSRSPRVETGELFF. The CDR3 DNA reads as TGTGCCAGCAGCCGCTCACCTAGGGTGGAAACCGGGGAGCTGTTTTTT.

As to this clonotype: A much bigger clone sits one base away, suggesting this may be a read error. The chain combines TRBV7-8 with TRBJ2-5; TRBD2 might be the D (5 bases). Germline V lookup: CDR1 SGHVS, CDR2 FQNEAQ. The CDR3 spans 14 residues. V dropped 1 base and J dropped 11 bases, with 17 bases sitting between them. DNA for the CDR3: TGTGCCAGCAGCTTAGGGGCTAGCTACAATGAGCAGTACTTC. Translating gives CASSLGASYNEQYF.

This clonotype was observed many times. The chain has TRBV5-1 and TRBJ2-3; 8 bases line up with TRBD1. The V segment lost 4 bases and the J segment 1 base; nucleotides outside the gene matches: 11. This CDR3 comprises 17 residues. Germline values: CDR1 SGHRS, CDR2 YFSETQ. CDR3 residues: CASSPPTGDSGTDTQYF. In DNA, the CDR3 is TGCGCCAGCAGCCCCCCGACAGGGGATTCTGGCACAGATACGCAGTATTTT. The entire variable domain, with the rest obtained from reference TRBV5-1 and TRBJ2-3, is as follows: KAGVTQTPRYLIKTRGQQVTLSCSPISGHRSVSWYQQTPGQGLQFLFEYFSETQRNKGNFPGRFSGRQFSNSRSEMNVSTLELGDSALYLCASSPPTGDSGTDTQYFGPGTRLTVL.

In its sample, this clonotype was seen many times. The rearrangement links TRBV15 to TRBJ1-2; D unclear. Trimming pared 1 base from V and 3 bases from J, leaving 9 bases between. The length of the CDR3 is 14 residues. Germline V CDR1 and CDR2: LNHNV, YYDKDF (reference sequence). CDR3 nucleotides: TGTGCCACCAGCAGAGGGAGGGAAGACTATGGCTACACCTTC. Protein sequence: CATSRGREDYGYTF.

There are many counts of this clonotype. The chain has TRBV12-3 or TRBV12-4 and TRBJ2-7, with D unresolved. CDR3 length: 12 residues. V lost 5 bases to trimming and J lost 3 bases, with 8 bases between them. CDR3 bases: TGTGCCAGCAGTACGAACAGCTACGAGCAGTACTTC. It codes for CASSTNSYEQYF.

CDR3 protein: CASRGQGFRTDTQYF. The CDR3 DNA sequence: TGTGCCAGCAGAGGACAGGGGTTCCGAACAGATACGCAGTATTTT. This chain connects TRBV6-2 or TRBV6-3 to TRBJ2-3, with TRBD1 matching 9 bases. Germline V gives CDR1 MNHEY, CDR2 SVGEGT. V lost 6 bases and J lost 3; bases outside the gene matches: 7. The CDR3 totals 15 residues.

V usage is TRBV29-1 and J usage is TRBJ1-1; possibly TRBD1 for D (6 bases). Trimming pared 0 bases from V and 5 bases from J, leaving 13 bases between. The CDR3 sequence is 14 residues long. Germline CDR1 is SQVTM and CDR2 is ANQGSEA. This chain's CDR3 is CSVEDPRGGTEAFF. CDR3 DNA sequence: TGCAGCGTTGAAGATCCCAGGGGTGGAACTGAAGCTTTCTTT.

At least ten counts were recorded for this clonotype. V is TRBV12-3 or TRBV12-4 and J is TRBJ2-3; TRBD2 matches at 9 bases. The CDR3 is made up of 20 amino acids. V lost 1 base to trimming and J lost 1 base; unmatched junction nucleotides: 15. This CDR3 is CASSLEGGAGGLIRTDTQYF. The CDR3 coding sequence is TGTGCCAGCAGTTTAGAGGGAGGAGCGGGGGGCCTAATACGCACAGATACGCAGTATTTT.

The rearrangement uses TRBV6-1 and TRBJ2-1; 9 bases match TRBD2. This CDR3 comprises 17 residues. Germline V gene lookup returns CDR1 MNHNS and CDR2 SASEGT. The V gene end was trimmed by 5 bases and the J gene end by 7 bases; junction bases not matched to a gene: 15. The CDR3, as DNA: TGTGCCAGCAGTCCCCCCGGGCGGGGGGGCATGTATAATGAGCAGTTCTTC. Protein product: CASSPPGRGGMYNEQFF.

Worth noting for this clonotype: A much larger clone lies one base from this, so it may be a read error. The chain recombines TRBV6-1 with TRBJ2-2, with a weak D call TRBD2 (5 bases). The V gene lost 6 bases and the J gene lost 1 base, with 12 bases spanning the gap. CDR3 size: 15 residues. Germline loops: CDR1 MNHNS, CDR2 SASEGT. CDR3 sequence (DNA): TGTGCCAGCAGGGTCGAGAGGGTGAACACCGGGGAGCTGTTTTTT. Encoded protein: CASRVERVNTGELFF.

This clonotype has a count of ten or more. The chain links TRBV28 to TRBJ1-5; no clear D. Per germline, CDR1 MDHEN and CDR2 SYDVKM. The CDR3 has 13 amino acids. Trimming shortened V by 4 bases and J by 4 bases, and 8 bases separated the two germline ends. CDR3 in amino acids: CASSWGGNQPQHF. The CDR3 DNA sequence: TGTGCCAGCAGTTGGGGAGGAAATCAGCCCCAGCATTTT.

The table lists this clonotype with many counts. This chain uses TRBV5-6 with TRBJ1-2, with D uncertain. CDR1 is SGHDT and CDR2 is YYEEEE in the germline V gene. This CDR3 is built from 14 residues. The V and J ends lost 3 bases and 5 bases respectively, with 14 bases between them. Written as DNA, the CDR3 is TGTGCCAGCAGCTCTGAAATAAGCGCGTATGGCTACACCTTC. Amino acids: CASSSEISAYGYTF. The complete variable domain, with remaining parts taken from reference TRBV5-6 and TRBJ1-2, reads DAGVTQSPTHLIKTRGQQVTLRCSPKSGHDTVSWYQQALGQGPQFIFQYYEEEERQRGNFPDRFSGHQFPNYSSELNVNALLLGDSALYLCASSSEISAYGYTFGSGTRLTVV.

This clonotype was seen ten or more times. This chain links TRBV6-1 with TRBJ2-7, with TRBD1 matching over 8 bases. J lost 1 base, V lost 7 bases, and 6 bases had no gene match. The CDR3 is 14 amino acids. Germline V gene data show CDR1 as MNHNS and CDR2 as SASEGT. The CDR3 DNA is TGTGCCAGCATCGGCCGGGACAGGTCCTACGAGCAGTACTTC. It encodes CASIGRDRSYEQYF.

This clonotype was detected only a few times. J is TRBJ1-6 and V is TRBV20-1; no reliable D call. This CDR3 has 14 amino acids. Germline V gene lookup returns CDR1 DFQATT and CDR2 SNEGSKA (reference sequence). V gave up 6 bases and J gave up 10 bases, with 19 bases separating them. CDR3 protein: CSAEFLAGKSPLHF. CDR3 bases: TGCAGTGCCGAGTTCTTGGCAGGAAAATCACCCCTCCACTTT.

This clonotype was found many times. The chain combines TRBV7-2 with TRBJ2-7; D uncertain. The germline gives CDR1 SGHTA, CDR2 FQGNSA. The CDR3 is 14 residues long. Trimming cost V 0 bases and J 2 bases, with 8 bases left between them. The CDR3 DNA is TGTGCCAGCAGCTTAGCGGGTAATACCTACGAGCAGTACTTC. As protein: CASSLAGNTYEQYF.

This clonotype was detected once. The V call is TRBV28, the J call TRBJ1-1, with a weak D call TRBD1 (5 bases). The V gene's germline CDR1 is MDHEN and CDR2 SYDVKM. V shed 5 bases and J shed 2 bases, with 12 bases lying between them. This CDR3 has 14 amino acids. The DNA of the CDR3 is TGTGCCAGCAGTCCCCCAGGGTTTAACACTGAAGCTTTCTTT. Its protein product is CASSPPGFNTEAFF. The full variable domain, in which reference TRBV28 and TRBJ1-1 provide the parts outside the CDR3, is DVKVTQSSRYLVKRTGEKVFLECVQDMDHENMFWYRQDPGLGLRLIYFSYDVKMKEKGDIPEGYSVSREKKERFSLILESASTNQTSMYLCASSPPGFNTEAFFGQGTRLTVV.

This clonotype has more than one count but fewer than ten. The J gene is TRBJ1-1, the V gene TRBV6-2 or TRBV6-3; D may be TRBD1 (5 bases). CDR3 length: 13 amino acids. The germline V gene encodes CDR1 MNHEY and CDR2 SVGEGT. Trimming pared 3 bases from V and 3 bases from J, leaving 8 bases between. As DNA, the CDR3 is TGTGCCAGCAGTTATGGGGGAGACACTGAAGCTTTCTTT. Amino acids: CASSYGGDTEAFF.

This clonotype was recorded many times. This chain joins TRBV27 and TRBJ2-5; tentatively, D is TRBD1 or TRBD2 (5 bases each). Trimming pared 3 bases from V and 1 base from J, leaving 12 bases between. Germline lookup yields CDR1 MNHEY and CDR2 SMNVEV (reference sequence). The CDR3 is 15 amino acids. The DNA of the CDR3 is TGTGCCAGCAGTTTTACATTGGGGACCCAAGAGACCCAGTACTTC. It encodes CASSFTLGTQETQYF.

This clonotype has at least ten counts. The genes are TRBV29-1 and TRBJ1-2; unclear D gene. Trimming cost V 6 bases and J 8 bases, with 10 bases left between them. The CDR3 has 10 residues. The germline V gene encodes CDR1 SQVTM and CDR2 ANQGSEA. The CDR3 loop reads CSVSSGGYTF. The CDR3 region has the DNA TGCAGCGTGAGTTCGGGAGGCTACACCTTC.

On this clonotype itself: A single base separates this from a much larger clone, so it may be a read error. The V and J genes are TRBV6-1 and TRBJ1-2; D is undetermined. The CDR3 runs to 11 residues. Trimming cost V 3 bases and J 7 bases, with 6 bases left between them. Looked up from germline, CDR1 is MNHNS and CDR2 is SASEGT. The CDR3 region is CASSDHCGYTF. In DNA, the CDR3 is TGTGCCAGCAGTGATCACTGTGGCTACACCTTC.

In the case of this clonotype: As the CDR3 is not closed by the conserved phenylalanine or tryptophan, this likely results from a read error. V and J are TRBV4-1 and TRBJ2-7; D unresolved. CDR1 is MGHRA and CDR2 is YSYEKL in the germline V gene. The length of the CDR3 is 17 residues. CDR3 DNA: TGCGCCAGCAGCCAAGACAGCCGGTCCAAGAACTCCTGCGAGCAGTACTGC. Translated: CASSQDSRSKNSCEQYC.

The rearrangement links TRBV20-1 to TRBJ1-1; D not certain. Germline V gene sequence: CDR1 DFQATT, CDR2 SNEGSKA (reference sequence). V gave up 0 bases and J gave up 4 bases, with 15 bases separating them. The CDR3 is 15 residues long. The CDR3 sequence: CSARDRRAAGTEAFF. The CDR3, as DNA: TGCAGTGCTAGAGATAGGCGGGCCGCAGGCACTGAAGCTTTCTTT.

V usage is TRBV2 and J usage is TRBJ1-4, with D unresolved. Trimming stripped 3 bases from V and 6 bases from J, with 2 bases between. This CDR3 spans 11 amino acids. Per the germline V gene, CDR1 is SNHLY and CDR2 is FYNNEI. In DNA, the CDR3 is TGTGCCAGCAGTGATCATGAAAAACTGTTTTTT. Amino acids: CASSDHEKLFF.

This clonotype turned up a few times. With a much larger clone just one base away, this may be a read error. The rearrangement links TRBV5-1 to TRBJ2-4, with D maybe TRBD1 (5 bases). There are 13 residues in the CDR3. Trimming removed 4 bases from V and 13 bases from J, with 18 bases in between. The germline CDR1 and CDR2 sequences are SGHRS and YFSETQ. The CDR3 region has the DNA TGCGCCAGCAGCCCGGACACCCACAATGAGCAGTACTTC. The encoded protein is CASSPDTHNEQYF.

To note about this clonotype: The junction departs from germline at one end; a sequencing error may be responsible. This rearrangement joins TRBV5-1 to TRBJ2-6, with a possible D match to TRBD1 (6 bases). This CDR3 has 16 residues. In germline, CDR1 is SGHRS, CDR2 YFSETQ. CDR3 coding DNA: TGCGCCGGCAGCTTGGTTCCGGCTATGGGGGCCAACGTCCGGACTTTC. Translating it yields CAGSLVPAMGANVRTF.